This note documents a single T cell receptor beta chain sequence. What it binds is not known. The data were taken from a study of CD8+ T cells in alopecia areata. The overall study: The drug, oral tofacitinib, was given to treated patients at 5 to 10 mg twice daily. It was 6 to 18 months of tofacitinib, and then there were 6 months off drug.

Lesional scalp punch biopsies and peripheral blood were collected from alopecia areata patients. Points from the study as a whole: Higher clonality than in normal scalp was seen in lesional scalp, especially alopecia totalis/universalis.

Looked up from germline, CDR1 is LNHDA and CDR2 is SQIVND (reference sequence). The CDR3 totals 16 residues. Trimming removed 8 bases from V and 5 bases from J, with 24 bases in between. The authors extracted RNA and reverse transcribed it into cDNA as the sequencing template. Assay used: immunoSEQ multiplex PCR; TCRdb lists only in-frame clones, some missing. The data contain 150,000 to 200,000 clones, 67% of them singletons. This sequence joins TRBV19 and TRBJ1-2; D gene unclear. Sequenced here: CD8+ T cells sorted from blood, sampled at week 0. The sequence derives from a human donor with alopecia areata. The DNA of the CDR3 is TGTGCCAGTTCAGTACTTCCCGGACGGTCTCTTTATGGCTACACCTTC. Encoded protein: CASSVLPGRSLYGYTF.